Described below is a single TCR beta chain sequence and its context. The antigen remains unidentified. Treatment in this sample: roughly ten-day PBMC culture with coronavirus spike peptide pools or control peptides (ViraFEST assay). The Oncomine TCR Beta short-read assay was applied to DNA of cultured CD4+ T cells. Extraction of genomic DNA was performed on cultured CD4+ T cells. TCRdb re-called the PCR reads with MiXCR, one entry per CDR3 protein. The sample holds around 15,000 distinct CDR3 sequences; roughly 58% are singletons and the top ten take 9.5% to 15%. This entry comes from a study of vaccination and CD4 T cells after COVID-19. There are 14 residues in the CDR3. CDR1 is SGHNT, CDR2 YENEEA, per germline. Trimming stripped 5 bases from V and 2 bases from J, with 13 bases between.

Sample: CD4+ T cells from blood, cultured in vitro. The chain is built from TRBV11-3 and TRBJ2-7, with D possibly matching TRBD1 (6 bases). The origin of this receptor is a human donor who had recovered from COVID-19. The CDR3, as DNA: TGTGCCAGCAGCCCCTACAGGGCGCCCTACGAGCAGTACTTC. This gives the protein CASSPYRAPYEQYF. The full variable domain, completed using reference TRBV11-3 and TRBJ2-7, is EAGVVQSPRYKIIEKKQPVAFWCNPISGHNTLYWYLQNLGQGPELLIRYENEEAVDDSQLPKDRFSAERLKGVDSTLKIQPAELGDSAVYLCASSPYRAPYEQYFGPGTRLTVT.